This section outlines one T cell receptor (beta chain) sequence together with its context. The antigen is unknown. The V and J ends lost 0 bases and 3 bases respectively, with 6 bases between them. Germline V lookup: CDR1 KGHSH, CDR2 LQKENI. This CDR3 contains 13 residues. This sample stems from a study of a mutant IDH1 vaccine in newly diagnosed glioma. The data were produced by immunoSEQ multiplex PCR, yet TCRdb's version contains in-frame clones alone and is incomplete. This sample has approximately 45,000 clones, with approximately 92% found just once. Time point meaning: week 35, safety follow-up. Each dose delivered 300 ug of mutant IDH1 20-mer peptide subcutaneously with imiquimod.

The origin of this receptor is a middle-aged man with glioma. The specimen comprised PBMCs, sampled from a glioma patient whose treatment included an IDH1 peptide vaccine. The chain has TRBV18 and TRBJ2-7; possible D gene TRBD2, 5 bases. In DNA, the CDR3 is TGTGCCAGCTCACCACCTAGCGACTACGAGCAGTACTTC. Amino acid sequence: CASSPPSDYEQYF.